These 25 T cell receptor beta chains were sequenced from one sample in a study of Tregs in tolerant kidney transplant recipients. Measured with immunoSEQ multiplex PCR; TCRdb has only the in-frame clones, and not every one. The sample has about 30,000 clones. Material: CD8+ T cells from blood, obtained before the transplant. Receptors were obtained from a human donor who received a combined kidney and bone marrow transplant.

About this clone: Read data end 3 residues before the CDR3 end; the end is taken from the germline J gene. V usage is TRBV19 and J usage is TRBJ2-7; TRBD1 aligns across 9 bases. Trimming removed 4 bases from V and 5 bases from J; junction bases left unmatched: 3. The CDR3 runs 13 residues. CDR1 is LNHDA, CDR2 SQIVND, per germline (reference sequence). The CDR3 reads CASSRGQGNEQYF. Incomplete CDR3 DNA: TGTGCCAGTAGTAGGGGACAGGGCAACGAG. Drawing the rest from reference TRBV19 and TRBJ2-7, the complete variable domain is DGGITQSPKYLFRKEGQNVTLSCEQNLNHDAMYWYRQDPGQGLRLIYYSQIVNDFQKGDIAEGYSVSREKKESFPLTVTSAQKNPTAFYLCASSRGQGNEQYFGPGTRLTVT.

Worth noting for this clone: The CDR3 end is not reached by the read, which stops 3 residues before it; the germline J gene fills it in. The rearrangement joins TRBV2 to TRBJ2-3, with 14 bases that match TRBD2. CDR1 and CDR2 (germline): SNHLY, FYNNEI. This CDR3 is built from 15 residues. Trimming cost V 5 bases and J 7 bases; bases outside gene matches: 5. CDR3 amino acids: CASSPGLAGGNTQYF. The CDR3 DNA, read in part, is TGTGCCAGCAGTCCAGGACTAGCGGGGGGAAATACG. The full variable domain, with the rest looked up from reference TRBV2 and TRBJ2-3, is EPEVTQTPSHQVTQMGQEVILRCVPISNHLYFYWYRQILGQKVEFLVSFYNNEISEKSEIFDDQFSVERPDGSNFTLKIRSTKLEDSAMYFCASSPGLAGGNTQYFGPGTRLTVL.

A word on this clone: The CDR3 goes on 3 residues after the read ends, and that part is filled in from the germline J gene. The chain employs TRBV19 and TRBJ2-1; 12 nucleotides agree with TRBD1. Germline values: CDR1 LNHDA, CDR2 SQIVND (reference sequence). This CDR3 is 18 amino acids long. The trim removed 0 bases at V and 6 bases at J, leaving 9 bases unmatched. The CDR3 region is CASSIDLGGTGGFNEQFF. The part of the CDR3 DNA that was read is TGTGCCAGTAGTATAGATTTGGGGGGGACAGGGGGCTTCAATGAG. Full variable domain (outside the CDR3, taken from reference TRBV19 and TRBJ2-1): DGGITQSPKYLFRKEGQNVTLSCEQNLNHDAMYWYRQDPGQGLRLIYYSQIVNDFQKGDIAEGYSVSREKKESFPLTVTSAQKNPTAFYLCASSIDLGGTGGFNEQFFGPGTRLTVL.

Worth noting for this clone: The read ends 3 residues early relative to the CDR3; the germline J gene fills the gap. This chain links TRBV5-6 with TRBJ2-7, with D perhaps TRBD1 (6 bases). With 0 bases removed from V and 2 bases from J, the gap between germline ends came to 12 bases. CDR1 is SGHDT and CDR2 is YYEEEE in the germline V gene. The CDR3 runs 15 residues. CDR3 DNA (partial): TGTGCCAGCAGCTTGGGGGAACAGGGCCCCTACGAG. It specifies CASSLGEQGPYE. The full CDR3 protein is CASSLGEQGPYEQYF. The whole variable domain, remainder taken from reference TRBV5-6 and TRBJ2-7, is DAGVTQSPTHLIKTRGQQVTLRCSPKSGHDTVSWYQQALGQGPQFIFQYYEEEERQRGNFPDRFSGHQFPNYSSELNVNALLLGDSALYLCASSLGEQGPYEQYFGPGTRLTVT.

A note on this clone: The CDR3 is cut off 3 residues early in the read; its end comes from the germline J gene. This chain uses TRBV7-2 with TRBJ2-1; TRBD2 matches 11 bases. The V gene's germline CDR1 is SGHTA and CDR2 FQGNSA. Trimming cost V 4 bases and J 7 bases; bases outside gene matches: 6. The CDR3 contains 15 residues. The sequenced part of the CDR3 DNA is TGTGCCAGCAGCTCCCCCGGGACTAGCGGAAATGAG. Translation: CASSSPGTSGNE. The full CDR3 protein reads CASSSPGTSGNEQFF.

Note on this clone: From the germline J gene comes the end of the CDR3, since the read stops 3 residues before it. The chain employs TRBV6-2 or TRBV6-3 and TRBJ1-1; 10 bases match TRBD1. V lost 4 bases and J lost 5; bases outside the gene matches: 4. The CDR3 spans 14 residues. Germline values: CDR1 MNHEY, CDR2 SVGEGT. CDR3 residues: CASSWDRGGTEAFF. The covered CDR3 bases are TGTGCCAGCAGTTGGGACAGGGGAGGGACTGAA.

Regarding this clone: The missing CDR3 end, 3 residues past where the read stops, is filled in from the germline J gene. The chain recombines TRBV6-2 or TRBV6-3 with TRBJ2-7, with D perhaps matching TRBD1 (5 bases). Trimming cost V 6 bases and J 3 bases, with 15 bases left between them. This CDR3 spans 14 amino acids. Germline values: CDR1 MNHEY, CDR2 SVGEGT. The CDR3 here is CASSSQEYRYEQYF. CDR3 DNA, as far as it was read: TGTGCCAGCAGCTCACAGGAATACCGCTACGAG.

Regarding this clone: The sequence runs out 3 residues before the end of the CDR3; the remainder is reconstructed from the germline J gene. This chain uses TRBV18 with TRBJ1-1; TRBD1 is a possible D gene (5 bases). The CDR3 is 14 amino acids. Germline V gene sequence: CDR1 KGHSH, CDR2 LQKENI. The ends were cut back, 2 bases at V and 6 bases at J, with 13 bases in the middle. Here the CDR3 reads CASSPDPGSPEAFF. The sequenced CDR3 bases are TGTGCCAGCTCACCAGATCCAGGGTCCCCTGAA.

Details on this clone: Read sequence stops 3 residues before the CDR3 end, and the germline J gene provides the missing end. This chain joins TRBV19 and TRBJ2-1; TRBD2 agrees at 9 bases. Germline CDR1 is LNHDA and CDR2 is SQIVND (reference sequence). This CDR3 has 12 residues. V dropped 9 bases and J dropped 9; count of bases not matched to a gene: 6. The sequenced CDR3 bases are TGTGCCAGGGGTAGCGGGAGCGGTGAG. Translation gives CARGSGSGE. The whole CDR3 protein reads CARGSGSGEQFF.

In the case of this clone: The read stops 3 residues short of the end of the CDR3; the missing end is completed from the germline J gene. The V and J genes are TRBV13 and TRBJ2-1, with 11 bases lining up with TRBD2. The CDR3 length is 18 residues. Germline V lookup: CDR1 PRHDT, CDR2 FYEKMQ (reference sequence). J was trimmed by 0 bases and V by 3 bases; bases with no gene match: 7. CDR3 DNA, as far as it was read: TGTGCCAGCAGCTTCGTCCTAGCGGGGGGCCCCTCCTACAATGAG. Protein product: CASSFVLAGGPSYNE. The full CDR3 protein is CASSFVLAGGPSYNEQFF.

Of note for this clone: The read halts 3 residues ahead of the CDR3 end, with the missing end drawn from the germline J gene. This rearrangement joins TRBV20-1 to TRBJ2-5; D uncertain. CDR1 DFQATT and CDR2 SNEGSKA come from the germline V gene (reference sequence). Trimming cost V 6 bases and J 5 bases, with 10 bases left between them. The CDR3 length is 11 residues. The part of the CDR3 DNA that was read is TGCAGTGCCCCGGTCGGGGAGACC. Protein sequence: CSAPVGET. The entire CDR3 protein reads CSAPVGETQYF.

As for this clone: The read is 3 residues too short to cover the CDR3 end, so that end is filled in from the germline J gene. The chain carries TRBV7-2 and TRBJ2-7, with TRBD1 as a possible D gene (7 bases). V was cut by 0 bases and J by 3 bases, with 15 bases left in between. This CDR3 has 16 amino acids. Germline-derived CDR1 and CDR2 are SGHTA and FQGNSA. The CDR3 DNA, read in part, is TGTGCCAGCAGCTTAGCCTCAGGGGGGAGATTCTACGAG. Protein sequence: CASSLASGGRFYE. The full CDR3 protein reads CASSLASGGRFYEQYF.

A word on this clone: The read finishes 3 residues shy of the CDR3 end, and the germline J gene is used to complete it. The sample contains more than one DNA sequence encoding this CDR3. The chain has TRBV6-2 or TRBV6-3 and TRBJ2-7; D unclear. There are 13 residues in the CDR3. V lost 2 bases and J lost 3, with 8 bases in between. The germline gives CDR1 MNHEY, CDR2 SVGEGT. CDR3 protein: CASSYPGDYEQYF. The sequenced CDR3 bases are TGTGCCAGCAGTTACCCGGGTGACTACGAG.

For this clone: The CDR3 end lies 3 residues beyond the end of the read and is filled in from the germline J gene. The chain uses TRBV19 and TRBJ2-2, with D maybe TRBD2 (6 bases). V lost 1 base, J lost 6 bases, and 6 bases lay in between. The CDR3 runs 13 residues. The germline CDR1 and CDR2 sequences are LNHDA and SQIVND (reference sequence). CDR3 region: CASSIGGAGELFF. The sequenced CDR3 bases are TGTGCCAGTAGTATAGGCGGGGCCGGGGAG.

A note on this clone: Read data end 3 residues before the CDR3 end; the end is taken from the germline J gene. This sequence joins TRBV5-6 and TRBJ2-7; 12 bases fit TRBD2. J lost 1 base, V lost 5 bases, and 1 base had no gene match. Germline lookup yields CDR1 SGHDT and CDR2 YYEEEE. This CDR3 is 14 amino acids long. The CDR3 bases that were read are TGTGCCAGCAGTCTAGCGGGGGGGTCCTACGAG. It yields the protein CASSLAGGSYE. The whole CDR3 reads CASSLAGGSYEQYF.

A note on this clone: From the germline J gene comes the end of the CDR3, since the read stops 3 residues before it. The V gene is TRBV19, the J gene TRBJ1-1; 7 positions agree with TRBD1. Trimming removed 7 bases from V and 5 bases from J; junction bases left unmatched: 10. This CDR3 is built from 14 residues. Germline CDR1 and CDR2: LNHDA and SQIVND (reference sequence). This CDR3 reads CASNAPTGWTEAFF. CDR3 DNA, as far as it was read: TGTGCCAGTAACGCACCGACAGGGTGGACTGAA.

The sequenced part of the CDR3 DNA is TGTGCCAGCTCACCAAACCCCCGGGGGGGGAATGAG. It is translated as CASSPNPRGGNE. The whole CDR3 sequence is CASSPNPRGGNEQFF. This sequence joins TRBV18 and TRBJ2-1; 8 bases fit TRBD2. The CDR3 extends 3 residues past the end of the read, so its final part is completed from the germline J gene. The V gene end was trimmed by 2 bases and the J gene end by 7 bases; junction bases not matched to a gene: 7. Germline V gene data show CDR1 as KGHSH and CDR2 as LQKENI. The CDR3 loop spans 15 amino acids.

With regard to this clone: Read sequence stops 3 residues before the CDR3 end, and the germline J gene provides the missing end. The chain links TRBV13 to TRBJ2-1; 8 bases agree with TRBD2. V was clipped by 5 bases and J by 7 bases; unmatched bases: 16. Germline CDR1 is PRHDT and CDR2 is FYEKMQ (reference sequence). The CDR3 sequence is 17 residues long. The part of the CDR3 DNA that was read is TGTGCCAGCAGCCTACCATCTGGCGGGAGGCCGGGAAATGAG. Residues: CASSLPSGGRPGNE. The whole CDR3 protein is CASSLPSGGRPGNEQFF.

A word on this clone: The CDR3 end falls 3 residues outside the read, so it is completed with the germline J gene. This sequence joins TRBV19 and TRBJ1-5; 9 bases match TRBD1. V shed 5 bases and J 7 bases; nucleotides not matched to a gene: 9. The length of the CDR3 is 15 residues. Germline CDR1 reads LNHDA; CDR2 reads SQIVND (reference sequence). The DNA read from the CDR3 is TGTGCCAGTAGTCCCTCGACAGGGGGTTACCAGCCC. Translated: CASSPSTGGYQP. The CDR3, in full, reads CASSPSTGGYQPQHF.

Details on this clone: The read finishes 3 residues shy of the CDR3 end, and the germline J gene is used to complete it. The rearrangement joins TRBV11-2 to TRBJ2-2; TRBD2 aligns across 12 bases. The V and J ends lost 6 bases and 4 bases, in that order; junction bases with no gene match: 3. The CDR3 has 15 residues. Looked up from germline, CDR1 is SGHAT and CDR2 is FQNNGV. The CDR3 DNA, read in part, is TGTGCCAGCAGTCGGACTAGCGGGGCCACCGGGGAG. Its translation is CASSRTSGATGE. The CDR3 in full is CASSRTSGATGELFF.

For this clone: One end of the junction is discordant with germline, which a read error may explain. This sample also contains other DNA sequences that code for the same CDR3. This chain's CDR3 is CASSLVPGQGNSPLHF. CDR3 bases read: TGTGCCAGCAGCTTAGTTCCGGGACAGGGTAATTCGCCC. The chain couples TRBV7-8 to TRBJ1-6; 9 positions agree with TRBD1. The CDR3 end lies 3 residues beyond the end of the read and is filled in from the germline J gene. Germline V gene sequence: CDR1 SGHVS, CDR2 FQNEAQ. CDR3 length: 16 amino acids.

As to this clone: Sequencing ends 3 residues short of the CDR3 end; the germline J gene provides the rest. This chain joins TRBV29-1 and TRBJ2-3, with 9 bases aligning to TRBD2. V trimming: 4 bases; J trimming: 2 bases; junction bases outside the gene matches: 16. This CDR3 contains 18 residues. CDR1 and CDR2 (germline): SQVTM, ANQGSEA. The CDR3 sequence is CSVVLGGRLAVFTDTQYF. CDR3 DNA, as far as it was read: TGCAGCGTTGTTTTGGGTGGGAGACTAGCGGTCTTCACAGATACG.

With respect to this clone: The DNA ends 3 residues before the CDR3 does, and the rest of the CDR3 is filled in from the germline J gene. This rearrangement joins TRBV7-9 to TRBJ2-3; 7 positions agree with TRBD1. Germline trimming cut 4 bases from V and 4 bases from J; bases unmatched to any gene: 5. Germline V gives CDR1 SEHNR, CDR2 FQNEAQ (reference sequence). CDR3 length: 14 residues. CDR3 DNA (partial): TGTGCCAGCAGCTCGACAGGGTTCGCAGATACG. Amino acid sequence: CASSSTGFADT. The CDR3 reads in full as CASSSTGFADTQYF.

On this clone itself: The read gets to within 3 residues of the CDR3 end, and the germline J gene fills in the rest. The chain combines TRBV6-2 or TRBV6-3 with TRBJ2-1; 7 bases map to TRBD2. This CDR3 has 14 residues. V lost 6 bases, J lost 9 bases, and 11 bases stayed unmatched. Germline CDR1 reads MNHEY; CDR2 reads SVGEGT. The covered CDR3 bases are TGTGCCAGCAGCCCAAACGGACTAGGCTTTGAG. This sequence encodes CASSPNGLGFE. The whole CDR3 protein is CASSPNGLGFEQFF.

Concerning this clone itself: The sequence runs out 3 residues before the end of the CDR3; the remainder is reconstructed from the germline J gene. V is TRBV19 and J is TRBJ1-1; tentative D call: TRBD1 (5 bases). The V end lost 0 bases, the J end lost 1 base, and 15 bases lay between the germline ends. Per germline, CDR1 LNHDA and CDR2 SQIVND (reference sequence). CDR3 length equals 17 residues. The CDR3 spells CASSIDLWAGKNTEAFF. Partial CDR3 DNA: TGTGCCAGTAGTATAGACCTTTGGGCAGGGAAGAACACTGAA. The full variable domain, with the rest looked up from reference TRBV19 and TRBJ1-1, is DGGITQSPKYLFRKEGQNVTLSCEQNLNHDAMYWYRQDPGQGLRLIYYSQIVNDFQKGDIAEGYSVSREKKESFPLTVTSAQKNPTAFYLCASSIDLWAGKNTEAFFGQGTRLTVV.